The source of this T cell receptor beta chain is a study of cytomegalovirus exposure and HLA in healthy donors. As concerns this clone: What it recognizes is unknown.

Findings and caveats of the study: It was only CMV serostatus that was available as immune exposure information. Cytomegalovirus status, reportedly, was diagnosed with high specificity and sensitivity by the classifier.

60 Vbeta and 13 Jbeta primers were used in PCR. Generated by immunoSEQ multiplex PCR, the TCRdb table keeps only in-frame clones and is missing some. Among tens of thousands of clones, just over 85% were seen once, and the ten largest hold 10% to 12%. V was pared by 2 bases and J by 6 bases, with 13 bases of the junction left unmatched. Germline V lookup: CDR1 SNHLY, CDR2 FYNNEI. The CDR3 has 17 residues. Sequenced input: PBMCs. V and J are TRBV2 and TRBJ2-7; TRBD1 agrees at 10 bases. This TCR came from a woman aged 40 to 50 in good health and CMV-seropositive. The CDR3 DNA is TGTGCCAGCAGTGAACGTCCGACAGGGGGCTTTTTTCGCGAGCAGTACTTC. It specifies CASSERPTGGFFREQYF.